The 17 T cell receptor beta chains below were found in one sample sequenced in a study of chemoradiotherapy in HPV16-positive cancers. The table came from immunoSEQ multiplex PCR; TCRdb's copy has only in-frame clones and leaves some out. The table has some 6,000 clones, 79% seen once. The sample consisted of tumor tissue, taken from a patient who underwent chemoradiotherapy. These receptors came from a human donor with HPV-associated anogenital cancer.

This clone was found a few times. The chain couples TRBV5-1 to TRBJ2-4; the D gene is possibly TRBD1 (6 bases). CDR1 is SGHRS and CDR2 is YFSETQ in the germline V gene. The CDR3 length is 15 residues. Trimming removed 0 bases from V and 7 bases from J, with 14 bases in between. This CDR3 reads CASSLGTGRRNIQYF. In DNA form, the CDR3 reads TGCGCCAGCAGCTTGGGAACAGGGCGCCGGAACATTCAGTACTTC.

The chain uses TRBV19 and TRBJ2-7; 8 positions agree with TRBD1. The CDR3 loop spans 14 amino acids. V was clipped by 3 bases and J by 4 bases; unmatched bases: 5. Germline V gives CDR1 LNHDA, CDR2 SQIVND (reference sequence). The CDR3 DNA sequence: TGTGCCAGTAGTATGTATCAGGGGGCGTACGAGCAGTACTTC. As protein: CASSMYQGAYEQYF.

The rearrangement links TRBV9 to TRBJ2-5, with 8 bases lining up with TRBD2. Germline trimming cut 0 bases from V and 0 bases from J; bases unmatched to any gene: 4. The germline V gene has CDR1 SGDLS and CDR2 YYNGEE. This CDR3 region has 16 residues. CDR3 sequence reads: CASSVAGGEDQETQYF. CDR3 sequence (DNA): TGTGCCAGCAGCGTAGCGGGGGGGGAGGACCAAGAGACCCAGTACTTC. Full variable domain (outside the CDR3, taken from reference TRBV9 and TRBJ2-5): DSGVTQTPKHLITATGQRVTLRCSPRSGDLSVYWYQQSLDQGLQFLIQYYNGEERAKGNILERFSAQQFPDLHSELNLSSLELGDSALYFCASSVAGGEDQETQYFGPGTRLLVL.

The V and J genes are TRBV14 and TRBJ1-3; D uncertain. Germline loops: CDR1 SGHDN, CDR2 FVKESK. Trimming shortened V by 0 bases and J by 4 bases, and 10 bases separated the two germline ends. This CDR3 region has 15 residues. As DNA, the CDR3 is TGTGCCAGCAGCCAAGACTATGGAAGGGGAAACACCATATATTTT. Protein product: CASSQDYGRGNTIYF.

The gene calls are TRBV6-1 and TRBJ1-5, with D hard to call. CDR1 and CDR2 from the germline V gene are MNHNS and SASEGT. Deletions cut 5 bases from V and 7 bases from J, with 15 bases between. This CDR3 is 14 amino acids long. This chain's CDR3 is CASSKQLMGQPQHF. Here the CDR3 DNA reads TGTGCCAGCAGTAAACAGCTGATGGGACAGCCCCAGCATTTT.

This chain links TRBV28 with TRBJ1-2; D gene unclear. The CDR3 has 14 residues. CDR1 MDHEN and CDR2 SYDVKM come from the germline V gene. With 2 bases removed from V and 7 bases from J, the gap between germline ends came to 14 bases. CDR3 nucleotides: TGTGCCAGCAGTTTAGGCGGTGGGCGGTTTGGCTACACCTTC. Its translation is CASSLGGGRFGYTF.

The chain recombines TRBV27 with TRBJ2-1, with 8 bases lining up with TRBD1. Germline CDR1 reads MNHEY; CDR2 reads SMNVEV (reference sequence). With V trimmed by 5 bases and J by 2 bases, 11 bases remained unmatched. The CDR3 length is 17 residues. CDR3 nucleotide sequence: TGTGCCAGCAGTCCATACGCGACAGGGGAACCCTACAATGAGCAGTTCTTC. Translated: CASSPYATGEPYNEQFF.

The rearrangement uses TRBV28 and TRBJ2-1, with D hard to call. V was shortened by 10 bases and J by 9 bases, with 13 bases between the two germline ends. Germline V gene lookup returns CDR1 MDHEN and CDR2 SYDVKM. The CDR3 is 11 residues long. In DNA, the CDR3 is TGTGCCACTACTCTTTGGGGTGAGCAGTTCTTC. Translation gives CATTLWGEQFF.

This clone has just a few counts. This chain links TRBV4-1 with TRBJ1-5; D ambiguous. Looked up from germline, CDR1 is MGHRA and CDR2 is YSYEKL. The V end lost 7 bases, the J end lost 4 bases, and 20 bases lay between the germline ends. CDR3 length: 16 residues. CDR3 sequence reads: CASTPVQLGQNQPQHF. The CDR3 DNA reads TGCGCCAGCACTCCGGTACAGTTAGGTCAAAATCAGCCCCAGCATTTT.

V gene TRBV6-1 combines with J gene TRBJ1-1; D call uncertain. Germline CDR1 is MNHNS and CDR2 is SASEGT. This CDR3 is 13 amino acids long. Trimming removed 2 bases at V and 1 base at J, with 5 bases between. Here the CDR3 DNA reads TGTGCCAGCAGTGAACAGACGAACACTGAAGCTTTCTTT. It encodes CASSEQTNTEAFF.

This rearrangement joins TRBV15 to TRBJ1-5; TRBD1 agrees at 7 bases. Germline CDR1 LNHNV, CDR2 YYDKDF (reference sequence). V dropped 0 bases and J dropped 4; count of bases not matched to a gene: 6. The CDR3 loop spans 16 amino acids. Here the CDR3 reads CATSRDLQGDNQPQHF. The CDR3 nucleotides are TGTGCCACCAGCAGAGATCTCCAGGGGGATAATCAGCCCCAGCATTTT.

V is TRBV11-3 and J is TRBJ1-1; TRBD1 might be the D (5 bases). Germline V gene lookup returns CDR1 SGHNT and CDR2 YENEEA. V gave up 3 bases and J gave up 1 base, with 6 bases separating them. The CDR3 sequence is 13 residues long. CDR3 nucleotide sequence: TGTGCCAGCAGCTTCGACAGGAACACTGAAGCTTTCTTT. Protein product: CASSFDRNTEAFF.

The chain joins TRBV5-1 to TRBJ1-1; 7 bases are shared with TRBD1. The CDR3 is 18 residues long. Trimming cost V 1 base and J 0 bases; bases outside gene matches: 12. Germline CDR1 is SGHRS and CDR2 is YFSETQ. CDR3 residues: CASSLQVGGTGMNTEAFF. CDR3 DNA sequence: TGCGCCAGCAGCTTGCAGGTAGGGGGCACGGGTATGAACACTGAAGCTTTCTTT. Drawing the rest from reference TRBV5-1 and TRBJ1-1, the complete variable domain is KAGVTQTPRYLIKTRGQQVTLSCSPISGHRSVSWYQQTPGQGLQFLFEYFSETQRNKGNFPGRFSGRQFSNSRSEMNVSTLELGDSALYLCASSLQVGGTGMNTEAFFGQGTRLTVV.

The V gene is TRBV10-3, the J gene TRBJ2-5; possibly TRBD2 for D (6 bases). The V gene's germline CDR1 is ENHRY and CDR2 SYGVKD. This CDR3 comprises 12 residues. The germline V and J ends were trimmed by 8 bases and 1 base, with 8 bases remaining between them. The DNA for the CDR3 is TGTGCCATCGGGGGGACCCAAGAGACCCAGTACTTC. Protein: CAIGGTQETQYF.

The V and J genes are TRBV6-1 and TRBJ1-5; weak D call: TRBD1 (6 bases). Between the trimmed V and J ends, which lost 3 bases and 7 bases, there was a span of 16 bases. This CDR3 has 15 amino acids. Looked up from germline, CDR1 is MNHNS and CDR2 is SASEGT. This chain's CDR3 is CASSDLRGIEQPQHF. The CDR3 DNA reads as TGTGCCAGCAGTGACCTCAGGGGAATCGAACAGCCCCAGCATTTT.

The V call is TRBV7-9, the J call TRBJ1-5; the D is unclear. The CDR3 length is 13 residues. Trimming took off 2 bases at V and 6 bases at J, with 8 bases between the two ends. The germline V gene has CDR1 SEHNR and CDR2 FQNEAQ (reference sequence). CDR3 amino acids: CASSLRRGQPQHF. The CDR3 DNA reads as TGTGCCAGCAGCTTACGGCGGGGTCAGCCCCAGCATTTT.

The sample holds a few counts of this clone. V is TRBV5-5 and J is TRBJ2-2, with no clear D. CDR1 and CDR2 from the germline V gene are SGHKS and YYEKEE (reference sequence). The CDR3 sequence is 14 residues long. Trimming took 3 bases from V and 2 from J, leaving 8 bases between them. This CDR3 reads CASSYDDNTGELFF. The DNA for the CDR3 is TGTGCCAGCAGCTACGACGACAACACCGGGGAGCTGTTTTTT.